The T cell receptor (beta chain) described here comes from a study of CD8 T cells in Susac syndrome. From blood CD8+ and CD4+ T cells, the TCR beta chain was sequenced. RNA, at about 0.45 to 1 ug, was reverse transcribed with random hexamers. Amplification of TCR beta CDR3 across 54 Vbeta and 13 Jbeta was performed with immunoSEQ multiplex PCR. TCRdb re-called the immunoSEQ multiplex PCR reads with MiXCR, one entry per CDR3 protein. The sample includes about 140,000 distinct CDR3 sequences, approximately 95% seen only once; the top ten take 0.13% to 0.15%. The CDR3 runs to 14 residues. Germline loops: CDR1 MDHEN, CDR2 SYDVKM. V gave up 6 bases and J gave up 4 bases; unmatched junction bases: 8.

The clonotype was recovered from a human donor with Susac syndrome. This chain uses TRBV28 with TRBJ1-2, with TRBD1 matching over 7 bases. Input material: CD4+ T cells from PBMCs. CDR3 DNA: TGTGCCAGCAGACGACAGGGCCTTGCCTATGGCTACACCTTC. It specifies CASRRQGLAYGYTF.